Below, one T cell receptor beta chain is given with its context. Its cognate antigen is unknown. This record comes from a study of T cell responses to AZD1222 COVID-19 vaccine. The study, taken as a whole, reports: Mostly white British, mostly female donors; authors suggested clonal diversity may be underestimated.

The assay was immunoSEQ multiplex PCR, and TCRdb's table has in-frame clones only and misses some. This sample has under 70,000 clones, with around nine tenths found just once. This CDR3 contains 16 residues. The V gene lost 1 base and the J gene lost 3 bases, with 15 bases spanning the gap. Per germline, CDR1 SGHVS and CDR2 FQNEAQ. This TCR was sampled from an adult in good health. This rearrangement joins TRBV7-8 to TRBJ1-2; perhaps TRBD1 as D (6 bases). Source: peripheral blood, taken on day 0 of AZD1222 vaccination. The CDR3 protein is CASSLGGGRGYYGYTF. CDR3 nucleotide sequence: TGTGCCAGCAGCTTAGGCGGCGGCAGGGGTTACTATGGCTACACCTTC.